These 5 T cell receptor beta chains came from one sample sequenced in a study of blood T cell repertoires in COVID-19. Sequencing was performed with immunoSEQ multiplex PCR; in TCRdb, only in-frame clones are kept and a portion is missing. This sample yields 90,000 to 150,000 clones, of which over 75% are seen a single time; approximately 10% belongs to the top ten. The sample was peripheral blood. These TCRs come from an older man with acute or convalescent COVID-19.

This chain links TRBV9 with TRBJ1-1; possibly TRBD1 for D (5 bases). CDR3 size: 13 residues. The germline V gene encodes CDR1 SGDLS and CDR2 YYNGEE. V was cut by 3 bases and J by 4 bases, with 10 bases left in between. This chain's CDR3 is CASSGQTTTEAFF. In DNA form, the CDR3 reads TGTGCCAGCAGCGGACAGACGACCACTGAAGCTTTCTTT.

This chain links TRBV5-1 with TRBJ2-5; 10 bases align to TRBD1. After removal of 0 bases from V and 5 bases from J, the junction contained 4 bases not matched to a gene. This CDR3 has 15 amino acids. Germline CDR1 SGHRS, CDR2 YFSETQ. Written as DNA, the CDR3 is TGCGCCAGCAGCTTGGCGACAGGGGGCAAGGAGACCCAGTACTTC. Protein: CASSLATGGKETQYF.

The chain has TRBV19 and TRBJ1-2, with 7 positions matching TRBD1. Losses at the gene ends were 5 bases for V and 4 bases for J; bases not matched to a gene: 10. The CDR3 is made up of 15 amino acids. CDR1 is LNHDA and CDR2 is SQIVND in the germline V gene (reference sequence). The CDR3 bases are TGTGCCAGTAGTGCCCCCGGACAGGCTTTCTATGGCTACACCTTC. It specifies CASSAPGQAFYGYTF.

V is TRBV5-4 and J is TRBJ2-7, with a possible D match to TRBD1 (6 bases). Trimming removed 2 bases from V and 3 bases from J, with 6 bases in between. This CDR3 region has 12 residues. Germline values: CDR1 SGHNT, CDR2 YYREEE (reference sequence). The CDR3 here is CASSFRGYEQYF. CDR3 bases: TGTGCCAGCAGCTTCAGGGGCTACGAGCAGTACTTC. Based on the CDR3 plus reference TRBV5-4 and TRBJ2-7, the full variable domain is ETGVTQSPTHLIKTRGQQVTLRCSSQSGHNTVSWYQQALGQGPQFIFQYYREEENGRGNFPPRFSGLQFPNYSSELNVNALELDDSALYLCASSFRGYEQYFGPGTRLTVT.

The V gene is TRBV6-1, the J gene TRBJ2-3; D gene ambiguous. V was trimmed by 3 bases and J by 0 bases, leaving 10 bases between them. The CDR3 is made up of 15 amino acids. Germline CDR1 MNHNS, CDR2 SASEGT. CDR3 in DNA: TGTGCCAGCAGTGACCCAGTCGCAAGCACAGATACGCAGTATTTT. Translating it yields CASSDPVASTDTQYF.